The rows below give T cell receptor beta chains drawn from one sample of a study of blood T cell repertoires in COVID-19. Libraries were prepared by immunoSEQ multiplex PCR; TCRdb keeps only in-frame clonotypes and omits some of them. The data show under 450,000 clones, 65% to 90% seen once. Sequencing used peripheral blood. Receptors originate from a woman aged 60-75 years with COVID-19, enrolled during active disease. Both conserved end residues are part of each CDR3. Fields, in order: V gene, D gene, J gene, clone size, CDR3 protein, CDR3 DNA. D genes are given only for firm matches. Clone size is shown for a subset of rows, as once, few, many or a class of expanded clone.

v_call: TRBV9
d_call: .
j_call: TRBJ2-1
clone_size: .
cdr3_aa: CASSVGGQNSNEQFF
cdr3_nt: TGTGCCAGCAGCGTAGGAGGCCAGAATAGCAATGAGCAGTTCTTC

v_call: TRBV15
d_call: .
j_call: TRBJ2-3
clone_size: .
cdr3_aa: CATSRDLEVADTQYF
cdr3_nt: TGTGCCACCAGCAGAGATCTCGAGGTGGCAGATACGCAGTATTTT

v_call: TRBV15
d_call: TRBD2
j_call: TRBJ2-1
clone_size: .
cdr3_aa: CATRLERGGSDEQFF
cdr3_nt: TGTGCCACCAGGCTGGAGCGGGGGGGATCCGATGAGCAGTTCTTC

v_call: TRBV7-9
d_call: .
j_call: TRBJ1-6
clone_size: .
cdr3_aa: CASSRDSSPLHF
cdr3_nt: TGTGCCAGCAGCCGCGACAGTTCACCCCTCCACTTT

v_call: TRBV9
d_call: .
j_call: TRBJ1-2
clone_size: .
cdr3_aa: CASSVALGDAAESGGYTF
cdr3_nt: TGTGCCAGCAGCGTAGCTTTGGGGGACGCGGCGGAGAGCGGGGGCTACACCTTC

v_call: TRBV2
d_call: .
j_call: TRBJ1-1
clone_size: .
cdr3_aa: CASSRTPPAFF
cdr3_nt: TGTGCCAGCAGCAGGACTCCCCCGGCTTTCTTT

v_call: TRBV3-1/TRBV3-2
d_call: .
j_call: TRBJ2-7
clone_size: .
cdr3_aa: CASSLRGTSSYEQYF
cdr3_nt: TGTGCCAGCAGCCTCAGAGGAACTAGCTCCTACGAGCAGTACTTC

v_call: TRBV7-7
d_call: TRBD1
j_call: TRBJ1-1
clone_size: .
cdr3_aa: CASSTGTAMNTEAFF
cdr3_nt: TGTGCCAGCAGCACCGGGACAGCGATGAACACTGAAGCTTTCTTT

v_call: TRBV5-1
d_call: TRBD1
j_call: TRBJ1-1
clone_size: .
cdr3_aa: CASSRKGQGLDTEAFF
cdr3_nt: TGCGCCAGCAGCCGTAAAGGACAGGGTTTGGACACTGAAGCTTTCTTT

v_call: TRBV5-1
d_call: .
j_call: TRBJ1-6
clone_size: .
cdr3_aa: CASSGGTWYNSPLHF
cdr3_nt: TGCGCCAGCAGCGGGGGCACTTGGTATAATTCACCCCTCCACTTT

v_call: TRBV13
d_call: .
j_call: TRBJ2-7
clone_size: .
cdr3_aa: CASSLGIQGTAYEQYF
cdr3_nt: TGTGCCAGCAGCTTAGGCATACAGGGTACTGCCTACGAGCAGTACTTC

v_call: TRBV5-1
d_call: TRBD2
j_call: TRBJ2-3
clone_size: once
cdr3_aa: CASSLGTSGGHAGYF
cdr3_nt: TGCGCCAGCAGCTTGGGGACTAGCGGGGGCCATGCGGGGTATTTT

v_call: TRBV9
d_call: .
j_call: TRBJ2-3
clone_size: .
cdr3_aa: CASSVWRGDTQYF
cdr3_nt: TGTGCCAGCAGCGTCTGGAGGGGAGATACGCAGTATTTT

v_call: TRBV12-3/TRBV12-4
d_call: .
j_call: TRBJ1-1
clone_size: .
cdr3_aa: CASSFGAGQFF
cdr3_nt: TGTGCCAGCAGTTTTGGAGCGGGACAATTCTTT

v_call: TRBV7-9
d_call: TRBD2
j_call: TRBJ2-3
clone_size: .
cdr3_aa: CASSFNLRGGEDTQYF
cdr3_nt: TGTGCCAGCAGCTTCAATCTTCGGGGGGGAGAAGATACGCAGTATTTT

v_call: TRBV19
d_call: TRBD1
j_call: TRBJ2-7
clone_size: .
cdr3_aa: CASTSQDRGSYEQYF
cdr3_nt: TGTGCCAGTACCTCTCAGGACAGGGGGTCCTACGAGCAGTACTTC

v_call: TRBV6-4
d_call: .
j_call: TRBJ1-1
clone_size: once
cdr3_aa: CASSMTGNTEAFF
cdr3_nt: TGTGCCAGCAGTATGACAGGGAACACTGAAGCTTTCTTT

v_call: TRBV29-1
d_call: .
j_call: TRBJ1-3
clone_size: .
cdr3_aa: CSVVDRSSGNTIYF
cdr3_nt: TGCAGCGTTGTTGATAGGAGCTCTGGAAACACCATATATTTT

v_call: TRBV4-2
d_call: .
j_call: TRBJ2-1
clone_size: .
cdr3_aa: CASSQGAHYGSYNEQFF
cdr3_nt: TGTGCCAGCAGCCAGGGGGCCCATTATGGGTCCTACAATGAGCAGTTCTTC

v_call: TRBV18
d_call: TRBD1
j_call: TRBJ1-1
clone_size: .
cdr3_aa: CASSLGDRGTNTEAFF
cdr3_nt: TGTGCCAGCTCCCTTGGGGACAGGGGAACGAACACTGAAGCTTTCTTT

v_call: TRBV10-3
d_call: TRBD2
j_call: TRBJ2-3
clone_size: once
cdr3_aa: CAISGVGGVSTDTQYF
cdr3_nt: TGTGCCATCAGTGGTGTCGGGGGGGTGTCCACAGATACGCAGTATTTT

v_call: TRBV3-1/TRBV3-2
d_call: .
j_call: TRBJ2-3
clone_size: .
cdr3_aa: CASSQEQAGCGDTQYF
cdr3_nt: TGTGCCAGCAGCCAAGAACAAGCAGGGTGTGGAGATACGCAGTATTTT

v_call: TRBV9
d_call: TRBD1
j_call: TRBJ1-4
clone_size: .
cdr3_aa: CASSGRRGQGDEKLFF
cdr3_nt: TGTGCCAGCAGCGGCCGTAGGGGACAGGGGGACGAAAAACTGTTTTTT

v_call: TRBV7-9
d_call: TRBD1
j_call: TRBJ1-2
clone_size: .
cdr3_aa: CASTLWDRVVGGYTF
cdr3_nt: TGTGCCAGCACCCTGTGGGACAGGGTTGTGGGTGGCTACACCTTC

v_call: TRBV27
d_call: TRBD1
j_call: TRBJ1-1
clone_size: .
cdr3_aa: CASSQTGRDTEAFF
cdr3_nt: TGTGCCAGCAGCCAGACAGGGCGGGACACTGAAGCTTTCTTT

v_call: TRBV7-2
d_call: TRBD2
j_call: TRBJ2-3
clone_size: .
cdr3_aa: CASSYAGTRGTDTQYF
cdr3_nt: TGTGCCAGCAGCTACGCCGGGACTAGAGGCACAGATACGCAGTATTTT

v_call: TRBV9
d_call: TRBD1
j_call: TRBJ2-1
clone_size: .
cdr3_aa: CASSHPLNPGTGDNEQFF
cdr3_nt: TGTGCCAGCAGCCACCCATTAAACCCCGGGACAGGGGACAATGAGCAGTTCTTC

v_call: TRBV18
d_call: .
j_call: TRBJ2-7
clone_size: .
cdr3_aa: CASSPPENLGEQYF
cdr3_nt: TGTGCCAGCTCACCACCGGAGAATCTTGGTGAGCAGTACTTC

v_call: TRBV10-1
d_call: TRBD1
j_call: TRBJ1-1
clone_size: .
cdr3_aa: CASSELRGQGRTEAFF
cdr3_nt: TGCGCCAGCAGTGAGTTGCGGGGACAGGGACGCACTGAAGCTTTCTTT

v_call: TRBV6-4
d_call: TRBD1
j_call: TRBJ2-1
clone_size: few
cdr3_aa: CASSTGTGGADEQFF
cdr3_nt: TGTGCCAGCAGCACCGGGACAGGGGGCGCGGATGAGCAGTTCTTC

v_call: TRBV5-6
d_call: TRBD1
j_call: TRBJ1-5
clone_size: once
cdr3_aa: CASSSAGTGGLSNQPQHF
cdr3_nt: TGTGCCAGCAGCTCCGCCGGGACAGGGGGCCTGAGCAATCAGCCCCAGCATTTT

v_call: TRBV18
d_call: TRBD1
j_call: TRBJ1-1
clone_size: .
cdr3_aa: CASSPTGTGGNEAFF
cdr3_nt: TGTGCCAGCTCACCAACCGGGACAGGGGGCAATGAAGCTTTCTTT

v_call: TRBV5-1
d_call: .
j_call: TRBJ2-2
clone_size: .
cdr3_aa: CASRTQRPTGELFF
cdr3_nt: TGCGCCAGCAGGACTCAACGCCCCACCGGGGAGCTGTTTTTT

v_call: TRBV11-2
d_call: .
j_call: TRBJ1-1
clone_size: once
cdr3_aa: CASRDRTEGDTEAFF
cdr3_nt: TGTGCCAGCAGAGATAGGACAGAAGGGGACACTGAAGCTTTCTTT

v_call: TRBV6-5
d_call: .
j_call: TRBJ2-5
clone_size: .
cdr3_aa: CASSYSKRAETQYF
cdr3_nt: TGTGCCAGCAGTTACTCGAAGCGAGCAGAGACCCAGTACTTC

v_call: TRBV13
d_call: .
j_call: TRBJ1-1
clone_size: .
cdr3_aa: CASSFHQMWNTEAFF
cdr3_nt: TGTGCCAGCAGCTTCCACCAGATGTGGAACACTGAAGCTTTCTTT

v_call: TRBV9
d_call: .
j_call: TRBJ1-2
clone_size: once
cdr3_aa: CASSVGQGYTF
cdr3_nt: TGTGCCAGCAGCGTCGGACAAGGCTACACCTTC

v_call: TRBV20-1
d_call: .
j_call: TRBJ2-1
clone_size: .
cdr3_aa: CSARANNEQFF
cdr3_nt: TGCAGTGCTAGGGCCAACAATGAGCAGTTCTTC

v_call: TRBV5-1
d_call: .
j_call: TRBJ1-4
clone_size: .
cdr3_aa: CASRGRVGEKLFF
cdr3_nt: TGCGCCAGCAGAGGCAGGGTGGGAGAAAAACTGTTTTTT

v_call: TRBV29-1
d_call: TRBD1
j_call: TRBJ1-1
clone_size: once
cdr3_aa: CSELSRDRGWGTEAFF
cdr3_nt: TGCAGCGAGTTATCCCGGGACAGGGGATGGGGCACTGAAGCTTTCTTT

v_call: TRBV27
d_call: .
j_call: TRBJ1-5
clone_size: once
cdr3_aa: CASRWTANQPQHF
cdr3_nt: TGTGCCAGCAGGTGGACAGCCAATCAGCCCCAGCATTTT

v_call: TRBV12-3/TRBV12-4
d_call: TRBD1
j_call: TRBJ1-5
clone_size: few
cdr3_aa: CASSSRQGQHF
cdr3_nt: TGTGCCAGCAGTTCCCGACAGGGGCAGCATTTT

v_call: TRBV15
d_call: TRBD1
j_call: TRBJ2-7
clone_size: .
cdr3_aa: CATSRDAAGGSDEQYF
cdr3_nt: TGTGCCACCAGCAGAGATGCGGCAGGGGGCTCGGACGAGCAGTACTTC

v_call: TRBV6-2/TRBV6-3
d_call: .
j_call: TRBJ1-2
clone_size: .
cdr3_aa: CASSYPSSGANYGYTF
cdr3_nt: TGTGCCAGCAGTTACCCCAGTTCCGGGGCTAACTATGGCTACACCTTC

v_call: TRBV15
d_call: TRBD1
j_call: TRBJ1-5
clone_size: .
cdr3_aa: CATSLDRGNFQPQHF
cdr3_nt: TGTGCCACCAGCCTGGACAGGGGAAATTTTCAGCCCCAGCATTTT

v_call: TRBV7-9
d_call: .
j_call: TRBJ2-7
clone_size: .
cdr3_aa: CASSLAGVSYEQYF
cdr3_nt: TGTGCCAGCAGCTTGGCAGGGGTCTCCTACGAGCAGTACTTC

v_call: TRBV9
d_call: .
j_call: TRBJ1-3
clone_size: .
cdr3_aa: CASSVDLPGQGTIYF
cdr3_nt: TGTGCCAGCAGCGTAGATCTTCCCGGGCAGGGCACCATATATTTT

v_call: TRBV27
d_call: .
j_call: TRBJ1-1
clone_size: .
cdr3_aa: CASSLSADSSMNTEAFF
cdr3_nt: TGTGCCAGCAGTTTATCCGCTGACAGTTCCATGAACACTGAAGCTTTCTTT

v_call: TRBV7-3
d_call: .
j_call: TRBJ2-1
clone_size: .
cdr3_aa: CASSATRTDEQFF
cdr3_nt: TGTGCCAGCAGCGCCACTAGGACCGATGAGCAGTTCTTC

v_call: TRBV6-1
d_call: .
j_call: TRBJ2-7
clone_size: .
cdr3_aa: CASSESRRRAYEQYF
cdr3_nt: TGTGCCAGCAGTGAATCAAGGCGACGGGCCTACGAGCAGTACTTC

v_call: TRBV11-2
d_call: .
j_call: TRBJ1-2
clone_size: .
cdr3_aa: CASSHRSPSRGYYGYTF
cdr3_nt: TGTGCCAGCAGCCATCGGTCACCCTCCCGGGGGTACTATGGCTACACCTTC

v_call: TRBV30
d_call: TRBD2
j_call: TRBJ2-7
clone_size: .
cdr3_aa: CACRAGGTYEQYF
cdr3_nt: TGTGCCTGCCGAGCGGGGGGCACCTACGAGCAGTACTTC

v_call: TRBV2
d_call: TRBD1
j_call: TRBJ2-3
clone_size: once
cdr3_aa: CASSSRQGSKDTQYF
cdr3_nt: TGTGCCAGCAGCTCCCGACAGGGGAGTAAAGATACGCAGTATTTT

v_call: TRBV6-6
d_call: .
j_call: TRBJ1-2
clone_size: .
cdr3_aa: CASSRLQGEGYTF
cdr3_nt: TGTGCCAGCAGCCGGTTACAGGGAGAAGGCTACACCTTC

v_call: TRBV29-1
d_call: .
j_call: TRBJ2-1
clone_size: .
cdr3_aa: CSVPRGNNEQFF
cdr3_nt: TGCAGCGTGCCCCGAGGTAACAATGAGCAGTTCTTC

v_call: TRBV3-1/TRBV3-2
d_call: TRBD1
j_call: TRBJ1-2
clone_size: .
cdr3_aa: CASSQYPGQGVSHTF
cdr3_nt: TGTGCCAGCAGCCAATATCCGGGACAGGGGGTCTCTCACACCTTC

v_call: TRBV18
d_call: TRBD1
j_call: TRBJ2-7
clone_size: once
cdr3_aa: CASSLVKGTGTYEQYF
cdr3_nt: TGTGCCAGCTCACTCGTTAAAGGGACAGGGACCTACGAGCAGTACTTC

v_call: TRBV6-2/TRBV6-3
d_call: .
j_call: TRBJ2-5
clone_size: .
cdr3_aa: CASSGQLRETQYF
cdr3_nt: TGTGCCAGCAGCGGGCAGCTAAGAGAGACCCAGTACTTC

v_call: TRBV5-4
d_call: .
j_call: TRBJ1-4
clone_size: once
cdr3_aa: CASSLGGVTGSTEKLFF
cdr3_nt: TGTGCCAGCAGCTTGGGGGGGGTTACGGGTTCTACTGAAAAACTGTTTTTT

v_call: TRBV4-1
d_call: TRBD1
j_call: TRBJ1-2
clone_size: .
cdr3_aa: CASSFGQGASYTF
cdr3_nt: TGCGCCAGCAGCTTTGGACAGGGGGCGAGCTACACCTTC